This T cell receptor (beta chain) was sequenced for a study of CD8 T cells in ankylosing spondylitis. Regarding the study as a whole: Within peripheral blood, clones linked to disease were CD8+ and relatively rare.

TCRdb reanalysed the 5' RACE reads using MiXCR and keeps one entry per CDR3 protein. Of 100,000 to 150,000 distinct CDR3 sequences in the sample, approximately 13% were seen once. This clonotype was picked up many times. Its antigen is undetermined. This CDR3 is built from 13 residues. V was cut by 5 bases and J by 6 bases, with 11 bases left in between. CDR1 is SGHTA and CDR2 is FQGNSA in the germline V gene. The rearrangement joins TRBV7-2 to TRBJ2-1, with D hard to call. The receptor was derived from a female donor with ankylosing spondylitis or in good health (not recorded which). Sequenced: blood, either unsorted or a sorted T cell fraction (not recorded which). CDR3 loop: CASSPPSSNEQFF. The CDR3 DNA follows: TGTGCCAGCAGCCCCCCCTCTAGCAATGAGCAGTTCTTC.